Below, 11 T cell receptor beta chains from the same sample are listed, as sequenced in a study of OX40 agonist ivuxolimab in advanced cancers. Clones were sequenced by immunoSEQ multiplex PCR, and TCRdb holds only the in-frame ones, with some missing. The sample shows 50,000 to 65,000 clones, 81% of them seen only once. The sequencing here drew on CD4+ or CD8+ T cells sorted from blood, taken in a trial of the OX40 agonist ivuxolimab. The receptors originated from an adult with an advanced solid tumor such as melanoma, head and neck, liver or kidney cancer.

The chain links TRBV7-2 to TRBJ1-1, with 8 bases fitting TRBD1. Looked up from germline, CDR1 is SGHTA and CDR2 is FQGNSA. J lost 7 bases, V lost 3 bases, and 13 bases had no gene match. The CDR3 sequence is 16 residues long. The CDR3 loop is CASSFGQGTPIDEAFF. DNA for the CDR3: TGTGCCAGCAGCTTCGGACAGGGTACCCCGATAGATGAAGCTTTCTTT. Using reference TRBV7-2 and TRBJ1-1 for the parts outside the CDR3, the full variable domain is GAGVSQSPSNKVTEKGKDVELRCDPISGHTALYWYRQSLGQGLEFLIYFQGNSAPDKSGLPSDRFSAERTGGSVSTLTIQRTQQEDSAVYLCASSFGQGTPIDEAFFGQGTRLTVV.

This clone was recorded once. The genes are TRBV5-4 and TRBJ1-2; possible D gene TRBD1, 6 bases. This CDR3 has 14 amino acids. V shed 6 bases and J shed 2 bases, with 14 bases lying between them. CDR1 is SGHNT, CDR2 YYREEE, per germline (reference sequence). The chain's CDR3 is CASNSIGTNYGYTF. In DNA form, the CDR3 reads TGTGCCAGCAATTCCATAGGGACAAACTATGGCTACACCTTC.

The CDR3 region has the DNA TGTGCCAGCAGTTACTTGACAAAAACCTACGAGCAGTACTTC. This encodes CASSYLTKTYEQYF. The chain recombines TRBV6-5 with TRBJ2-7, with D unclear. With 1 base removed from V and 2 bases from J, the gap between germline ends came to 9 bases. Per germline, CDR1 MNHEY and CDR2 SVGAGI. This CDR3 contains 14 residues.

The chain employs TRBV7-3 and TRBJ2-3, with 9 positions matching TRBD1. CDR3 length: 15 amino acids. Germline V gene data show CDR1 as SGHTA and CDR2 as FQGTGA. Germline trimming cut 5 bases from V and 3 bases from J; bases unmatched to any gene: 6. CDR3 amino acids: CASSTQGARTDTQYF. CDR3 nucleotides: TGTGCCAGCAGCACACAGGGGGCAAGGACAGATACGCAGTATTTT.

This clone has just one count. The chain combines TRBV9 with TRBJ1-1; a weak D match, TRBD1 (5 bases). The V gene's germline CDR1 is SGDLS and CDR2 YYNGEE. Trimming stripped 0 bases from V and 1 base from J, with 10 bases between. This CDR3 region has 15 residues. The CDR3 protein is CASSVVQGRNTEAFF. CDR3 in DNA: TGTGCCAGCAGCGTAGTTCAGGGCCGGAACACTGAAGCTTTCTTT.

The chain has TRBV29-1 and TRBJ2-3, with 8 bases aligning to TRBD2. This CDR3 has 14 amino acids. J gave up 2 bases and V 6 bases, and 7 bases lay outside the gene matches. Germline V lookup: CDR1 SQVTM, CDR2 ANQGSEA. Here the CDR3 DNA reads TGCAGCGTGGGCGGAGCGGGGGACACAGATACGCAGTATTTT. Protein product: CSVGGAGDTDTQYF.

CDR3 sequence reads: CASSESDRGGTQYF. The CDR3 bases are TGTGCCAGCAGTGAAAGTGACAGGGGAGGTACGCAGTATTTT. The chain is built from TRBV6-1 and TRBJ2-3; TRBD1 matches at 8 bases. Germline values: CDR1 MNHNS, CDR2 SASEGT. Trimming took 2 bases from V and 8 from J; bases not matched to a gene: 6. This CDR3 is built from 14 residues.

CDR3 sequence (DNA): TGTGCCAGCAGGGGCCGGGGGAACACTGAAGCTTTCTTT. It yields the protein CASRGRGNTEAFF. The J gene is TRBJ1-1, the V gene TRBV6-5, with D hard to call. There are 13 residues in the CDR3. The germline CDR1 and CDR2 sequences are MNHEY and SVGAGI. Trimming took 6 bases from V and 1 from J, leaving 9 bases between them.

This rearrangement joins TRBV6-1 to TRBJ1-5; 7 positions agree with TRBD1. The CDR3 totals 13 residues. CDR1 is MNHNS, CDR2 SASEGT, per germline. Trimming removed 6 bases from V and 6 bases from J; junction bases left unmatched: 5. CDR3 residues: CASSSRGFQPQHF. The CDR3 DNA reads TGTGCCAGCAGCTCCAGGGGGTTTCAGCCCCAGCATTTT.

The chain recombines TRBV10-3 with TRBJ1-3, with a possible D match to TRBD1 (5 bases). This CDR3 spans 15 amino acids. V lost 2 bases and J lost 7, with 15 bases in between. Germline V gene lookup returns CDR1 ENHRY and CDR2 SYGVKD. The DNA for the CDR3 is TGTGCCATCAGTGAGACGGGGGGTTCGAGTAACACCATATATTTT. Its translation is CAISETGGSSNTIYF.

This chain joins TRBV18 and TRBJ1-3, with TRBD1 as a possible D gene (6 bases). The CDR3 covers 15 residues. V was cut by 1 base and J by 6 bases, with 13 bases left in between. Looked up from germline, CDR1 is KGHSH and CDR2 is LQKENI. In nucleotides, the CDR3 is TGTGCCAGCTCACCACTCCAAACAGGGCAAAACACCATATATTTT. Residues: CASSPLQTGQNTIYF.